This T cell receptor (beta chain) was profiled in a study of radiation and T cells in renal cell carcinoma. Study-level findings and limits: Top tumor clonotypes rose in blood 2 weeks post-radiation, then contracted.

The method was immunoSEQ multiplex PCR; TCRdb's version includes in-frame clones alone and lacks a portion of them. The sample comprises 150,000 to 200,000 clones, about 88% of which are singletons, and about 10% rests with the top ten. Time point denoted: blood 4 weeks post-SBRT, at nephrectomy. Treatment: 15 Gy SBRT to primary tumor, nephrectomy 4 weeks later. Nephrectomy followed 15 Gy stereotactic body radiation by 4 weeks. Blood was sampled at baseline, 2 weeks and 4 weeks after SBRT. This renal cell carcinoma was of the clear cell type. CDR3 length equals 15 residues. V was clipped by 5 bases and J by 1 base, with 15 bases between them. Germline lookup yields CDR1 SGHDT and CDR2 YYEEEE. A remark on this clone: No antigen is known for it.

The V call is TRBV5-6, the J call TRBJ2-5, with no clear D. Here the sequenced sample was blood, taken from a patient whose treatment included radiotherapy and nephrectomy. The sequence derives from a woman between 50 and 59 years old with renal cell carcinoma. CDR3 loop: CASRSRQVSQETQYF. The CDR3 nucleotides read TGTGCCAGCAGGTCCCGCCAAGTGTCCCAAGAGACCCAGTACTTC.